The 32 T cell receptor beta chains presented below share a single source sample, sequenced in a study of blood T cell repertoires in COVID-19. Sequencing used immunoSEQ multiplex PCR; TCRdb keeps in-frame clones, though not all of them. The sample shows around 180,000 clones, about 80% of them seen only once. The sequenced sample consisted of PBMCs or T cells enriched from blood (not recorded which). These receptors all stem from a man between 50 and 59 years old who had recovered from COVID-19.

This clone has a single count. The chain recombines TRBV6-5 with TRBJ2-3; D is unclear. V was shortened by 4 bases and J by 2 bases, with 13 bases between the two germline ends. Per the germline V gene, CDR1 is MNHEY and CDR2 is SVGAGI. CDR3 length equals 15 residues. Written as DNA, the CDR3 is TGTGCCAGCAGTTTGATCTCAACATCCACAGATACGCAGTATTTT. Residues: CASSLISTSTDTQYF.

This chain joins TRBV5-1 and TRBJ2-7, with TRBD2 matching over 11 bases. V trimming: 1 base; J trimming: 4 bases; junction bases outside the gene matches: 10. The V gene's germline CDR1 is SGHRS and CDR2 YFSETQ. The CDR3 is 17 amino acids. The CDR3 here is CASSLSSGGTHPYEQYF. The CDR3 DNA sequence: TGCGCCAGCAGCTTGTCTAGCGGGGGGACCCATCCATACGAGCAGTACTTC.

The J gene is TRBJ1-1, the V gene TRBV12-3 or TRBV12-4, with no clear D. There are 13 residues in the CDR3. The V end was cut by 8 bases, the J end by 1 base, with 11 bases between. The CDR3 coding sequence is TGTGCCAGCTGGTCTCGGGGGAACACTGAAGCTTTCTTT. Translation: CASWSRGNTEAFF.

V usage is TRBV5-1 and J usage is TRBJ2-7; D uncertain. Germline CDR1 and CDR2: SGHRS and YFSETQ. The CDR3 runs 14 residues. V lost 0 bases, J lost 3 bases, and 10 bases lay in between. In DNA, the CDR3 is TGCGCCAGCAGCTTGGCGGGTGCCGGCTACGAGCAGTACTTC. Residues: CASSLAGAGYEQYF. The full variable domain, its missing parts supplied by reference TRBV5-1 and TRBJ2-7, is KAGVTQTPRYLIKTRGQQVTLSCSPISGHRSVSWYQQTPGQGLQFLFEYFSETQRNKGNFPGRFSGRQFSNSRSEMNVSTLELGDSALYLCASSLAGAGYEQYFGPGTRLTVT.

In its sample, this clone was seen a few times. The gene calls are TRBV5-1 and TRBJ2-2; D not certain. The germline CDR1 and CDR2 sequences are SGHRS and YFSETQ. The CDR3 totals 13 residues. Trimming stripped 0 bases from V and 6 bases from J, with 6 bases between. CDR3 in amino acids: CASSLARPGELFF. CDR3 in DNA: TGCGCCAGCAGCTTGGCCCGTCCCGGGGAGCTGTTTTTT.

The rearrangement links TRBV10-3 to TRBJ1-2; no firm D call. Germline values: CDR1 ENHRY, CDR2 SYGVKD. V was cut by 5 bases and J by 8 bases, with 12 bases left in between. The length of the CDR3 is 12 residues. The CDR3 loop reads CAISPDLQGYTF. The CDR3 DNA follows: TGTGCCATCAGTCCTGACTTGCAGGGCTACACCTTC.

The CDR3 bases are TGTGCCAGCAGCCTCCGGGACGGGAGGAACGAGCAGTACTTC. It codes for CASSLRDGRNEQYF. The V call is TRBV7-9, the J call TRBJ2-7, with 7 bases that match TRBD2. J lost 5 bases, V lost 5 bases, and 9 bases had no gene match. The CDR3 extends over 14 amino acids. Germline V gene data show CDR1 as SEHNR and CDR2 as FQNEAQ (reference sequence). Using reference TRBV7-9 and TRBJ2-7 for the parts outside the CDR3, the full variable domain is DTGVSQNPRHKITKRGQNVTFRCDPISEHNRLYWYRQTLGQGPEFLTYFQNEAQLEKSRLLSDRFSAERPKGSFSTLEIQRTEQGDSAMYLCASSLRDGRNEQYFGPGTRLTVT.

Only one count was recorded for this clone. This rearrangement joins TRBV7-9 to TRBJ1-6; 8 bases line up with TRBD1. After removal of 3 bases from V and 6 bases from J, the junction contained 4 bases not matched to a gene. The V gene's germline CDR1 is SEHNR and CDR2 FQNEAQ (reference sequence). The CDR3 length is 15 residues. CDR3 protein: CASSLGGQANSPLHF. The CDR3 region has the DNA TGTGCCAGCAGCTTGGGGGGACAGGCTAATTCACCCCTCCACTTT.

The CDR3 protein is CASKGQFGANVLTF. DNA of the CDR3: TGCGCCAGCAAGGGACAATTTGGGGCCAACGTCCTGACTTTC. The chain uses TRBV5-1 and TRBJ2-6; possible D gene TRBD1, 6 bases. Germline CDR1 reads SGHRS; CDR2 reads YFSETQ. Trimming cost V 6 bases and J 3 bases, with 10 bases left between them. The CDR3 has 14 residues.

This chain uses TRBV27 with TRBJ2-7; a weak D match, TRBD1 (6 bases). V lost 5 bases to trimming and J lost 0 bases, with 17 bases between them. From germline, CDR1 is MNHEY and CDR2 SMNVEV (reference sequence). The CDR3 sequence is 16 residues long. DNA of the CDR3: TGTGCCAGCAGTCCTCAGGGACAAGGGGGCTCCTACGAGCAGTACTTC. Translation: CASSPQGQGGSYEQYF.

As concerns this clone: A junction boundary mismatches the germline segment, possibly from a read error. The CDR3 loop is CASSPGRVLKGTQYF. Written as DNA, the CDR3 is TGTGCTAGCAGCCCAGGCAGGGTACTCAAAGGGACCCAGTACTTC. The V and J genes are TRBV7-7 and TRBJ2-5; TRBD1 is a possible D gene (5 bases). Germline CDR1 SSHAT, CDR2 FNYEAQ (reference sequence). The CDR3 has 15 residues.

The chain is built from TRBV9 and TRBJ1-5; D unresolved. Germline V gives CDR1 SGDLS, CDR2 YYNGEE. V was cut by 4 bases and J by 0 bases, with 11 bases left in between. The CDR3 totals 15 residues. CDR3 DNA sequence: TGTGCCAGCAGCCCCTCCCCTAATAGCAATCAGCCCCAGCATTTT. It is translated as CASSPSPNSNQPQHF. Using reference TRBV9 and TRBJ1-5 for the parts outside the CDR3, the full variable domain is DSGVTQTPKHLITATGQRVTLRCSPRSGDLSVYWYQQSLDQGLQFLIQYYNGEERAKGNILERFSAQQFPDLHSELNLSSLELGDSALYFCASSPSPNSNQPQHFGDGTRLSIL.

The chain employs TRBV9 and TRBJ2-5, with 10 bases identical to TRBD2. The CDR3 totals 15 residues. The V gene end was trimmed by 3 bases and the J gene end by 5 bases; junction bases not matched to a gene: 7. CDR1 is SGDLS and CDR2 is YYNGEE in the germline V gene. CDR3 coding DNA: TGTGCCAGCAGCGAGGGAGCGGGGGGGCTTGAGACCCAGTACTTC. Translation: CASSEGAGGLETQYF.

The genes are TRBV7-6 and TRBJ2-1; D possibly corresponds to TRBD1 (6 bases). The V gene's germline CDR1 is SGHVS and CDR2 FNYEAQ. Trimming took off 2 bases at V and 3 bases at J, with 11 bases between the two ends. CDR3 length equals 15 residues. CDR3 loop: CASSLMAGVYNEQFF. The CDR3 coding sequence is TGTGCCAGCAGCTTAATGGCAGGGGTCTACAATGAGCAGTTCTTC.

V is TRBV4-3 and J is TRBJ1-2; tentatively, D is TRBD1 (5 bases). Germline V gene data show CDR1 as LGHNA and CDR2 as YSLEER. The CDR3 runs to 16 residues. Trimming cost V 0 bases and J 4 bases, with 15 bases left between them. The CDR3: CASSQERIGAVYGYTF. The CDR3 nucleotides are TGCGCCAGCAGCCAAGAAAGAATAGGGGCGGTCTATGGCTACACCTTC.

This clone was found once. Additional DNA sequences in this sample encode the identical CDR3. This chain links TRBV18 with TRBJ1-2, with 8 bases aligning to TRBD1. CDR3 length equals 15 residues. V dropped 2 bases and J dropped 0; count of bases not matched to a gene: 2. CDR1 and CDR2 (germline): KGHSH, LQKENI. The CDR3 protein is CASSPGTGTNYGYTF. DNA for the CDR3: TGTGCCAGCTCACCAGGGACAGGCACTAACTATGGCTACACCTTC.

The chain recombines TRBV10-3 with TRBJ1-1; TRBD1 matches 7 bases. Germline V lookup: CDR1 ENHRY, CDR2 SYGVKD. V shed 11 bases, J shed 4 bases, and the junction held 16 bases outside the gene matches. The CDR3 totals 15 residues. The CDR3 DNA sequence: TGTGCCTCCGGGACAGACACCCTAAGGAGCACTGAAGCTTTCTTT. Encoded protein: CASGTDTLRSTEAFF.

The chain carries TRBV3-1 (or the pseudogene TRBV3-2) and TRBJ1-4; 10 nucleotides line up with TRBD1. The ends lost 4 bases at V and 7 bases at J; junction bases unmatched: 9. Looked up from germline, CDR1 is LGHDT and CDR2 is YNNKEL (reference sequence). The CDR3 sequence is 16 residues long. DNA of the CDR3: TGTGCCAGCAGCCTCCGACGACAGGGGGCCTCTGAAAAACTGTTTTTT. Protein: CASSLRRQGASEKLFF.

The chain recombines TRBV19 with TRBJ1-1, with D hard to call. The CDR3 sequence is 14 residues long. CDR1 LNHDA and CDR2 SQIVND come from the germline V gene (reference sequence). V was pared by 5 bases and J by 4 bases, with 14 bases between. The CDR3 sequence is CASSLGSRSTEAFF. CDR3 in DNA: TGTGCCAGTAGTTTAGGGAGTCGCAGCACTGAAGCTTTCTTT.

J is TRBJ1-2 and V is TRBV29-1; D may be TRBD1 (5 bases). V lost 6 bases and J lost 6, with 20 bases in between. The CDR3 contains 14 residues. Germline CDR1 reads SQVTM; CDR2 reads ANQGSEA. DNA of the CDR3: TGCAGCGTCCCGACCCCAGGGAGGGCCCATGGCTACACCTTC. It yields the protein CSVPTPGRAHGYTF.

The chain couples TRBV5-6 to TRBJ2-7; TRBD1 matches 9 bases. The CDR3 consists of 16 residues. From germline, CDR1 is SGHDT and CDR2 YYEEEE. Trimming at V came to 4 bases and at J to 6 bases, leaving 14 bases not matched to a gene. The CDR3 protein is CASSLLSGQGSSEQYF. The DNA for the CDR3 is TGTGCCAGCAGCCTACTATCAGGACAGGGGTCATCCGAGCAGTACTTC.

In DNA, the CDR3 is TGTGCCAGCAGTTTACAGGAATATGGCTACACCTTC. Its translation: CASSLQEYGYTF. The chain links TRBV12-3 or TRBV12-4 to TRBJ1-2; unclear D gene. V was pared by 2 bases and J by 5 bases, with 6 bases between. The CDR3 spans 12 residues.

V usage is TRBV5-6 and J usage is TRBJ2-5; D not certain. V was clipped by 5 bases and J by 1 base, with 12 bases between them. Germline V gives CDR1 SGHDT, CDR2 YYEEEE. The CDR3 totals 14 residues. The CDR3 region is CASRRGVVQETQYF. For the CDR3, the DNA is TGTGCCAGCAGACGTGGTGTAGTCCAAGAGACCCAGTACTTC.

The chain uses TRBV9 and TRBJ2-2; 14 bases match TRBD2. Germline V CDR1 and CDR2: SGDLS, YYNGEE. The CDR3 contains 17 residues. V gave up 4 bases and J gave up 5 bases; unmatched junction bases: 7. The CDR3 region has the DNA TGTGCCAGCAGCTTTGGACTAGCGGGGGGCGTGACCGGGGAGCTGTTTTTT. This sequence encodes CASSFGLAGGVTGELFF.

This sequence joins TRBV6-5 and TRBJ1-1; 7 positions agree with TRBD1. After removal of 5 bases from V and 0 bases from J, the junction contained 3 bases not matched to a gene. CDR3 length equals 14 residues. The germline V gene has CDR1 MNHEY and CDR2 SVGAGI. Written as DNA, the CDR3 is TGTGCCAGCAGTATAGACAGGGTGAACACTGAAGCTTTCTTT. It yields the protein CASSIDRVNTEAFF.

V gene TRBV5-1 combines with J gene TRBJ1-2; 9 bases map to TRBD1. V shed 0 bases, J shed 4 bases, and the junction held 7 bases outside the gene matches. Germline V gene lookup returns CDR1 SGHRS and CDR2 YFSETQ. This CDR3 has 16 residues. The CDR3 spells CASSLDGQGSAYGYTF. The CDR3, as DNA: TGCGCCAGCAGCTTGGATGGACAGGGGAGCGCCTATGGCTACACCTTC.

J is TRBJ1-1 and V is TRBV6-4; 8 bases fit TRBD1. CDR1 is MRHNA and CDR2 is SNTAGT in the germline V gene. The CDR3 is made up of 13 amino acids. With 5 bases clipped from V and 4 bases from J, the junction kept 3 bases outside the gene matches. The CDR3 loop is CASSQQGGTEAFF. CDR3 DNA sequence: TGTGCCAGCAGTCAACAGGGGGGCACTGAAGCTTTCTTT.

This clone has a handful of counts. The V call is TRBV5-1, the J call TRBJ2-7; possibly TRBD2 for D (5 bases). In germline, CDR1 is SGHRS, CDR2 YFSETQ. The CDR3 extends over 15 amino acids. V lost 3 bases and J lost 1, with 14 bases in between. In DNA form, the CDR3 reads TGCGCCAGCAGCTCACTAGGGCAGCGATCCTACGAGCAGTACTTC. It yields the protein CASSSLGQRSYEQYF.

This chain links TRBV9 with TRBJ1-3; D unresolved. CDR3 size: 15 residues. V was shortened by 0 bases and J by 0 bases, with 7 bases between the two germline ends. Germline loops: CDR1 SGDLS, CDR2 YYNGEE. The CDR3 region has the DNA TGTGCCAGCAGCGTAGAGCACGTCTCTGGAAACACCATATATTTT. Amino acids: CASSVEHVSGNTIYF.

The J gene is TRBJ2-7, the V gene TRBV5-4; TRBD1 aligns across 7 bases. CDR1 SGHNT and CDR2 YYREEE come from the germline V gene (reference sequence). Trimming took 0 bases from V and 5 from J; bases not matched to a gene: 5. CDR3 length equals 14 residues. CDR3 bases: TGTGCCAGCAGCTTGGCCTGGACAGGAAACGAGCAGTACTTC. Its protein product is CASSLAWTGNEQYF.

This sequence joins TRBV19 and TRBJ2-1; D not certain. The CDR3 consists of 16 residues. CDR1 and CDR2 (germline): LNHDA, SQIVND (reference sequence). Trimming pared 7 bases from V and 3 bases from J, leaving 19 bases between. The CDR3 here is CASTPDAGSYYNEQFF. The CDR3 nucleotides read TGTGCCAGTACCCCAGACGCCGGGTCCTACTACAATGAGCAGTTCTTC.

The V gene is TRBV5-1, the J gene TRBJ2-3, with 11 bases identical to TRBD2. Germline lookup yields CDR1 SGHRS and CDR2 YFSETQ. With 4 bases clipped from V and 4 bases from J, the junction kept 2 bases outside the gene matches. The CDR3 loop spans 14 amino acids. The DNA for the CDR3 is TGCGCCAGCAGCATTAGCGGGGGGGCAGATACGCAGTATTTT. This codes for CASSISGGADTQYF.